This TCR beta chain appears in the sequencing data of a study of OX40 agonist ivuxolimab in advanced cancers. In terms of the full investigation: Ivuxolimab was a fully human IgG2 agonistic monoclonal antibody targeting the costimulatory receptor OX40 (CD134). Intravenous ivuxolimab was administered to patients every 2 weeks at six dose levels: 0.01, 0.1, 0.3, 1.5, 3 and 10 mg/kg. Of the roughly 54 patients in dose escalation, 19 had hepatocellular carcinoma, around 15 had melanoma, 9 had renal cell carcinoma and 9 had head and neck cancer. In the dose-escalation cohort, 82.7% of patients were male, and the mean age was approximately 60 years, with a range of about 23 to 80. Patients were allowed to have had prior anti-PD-1, anti-PD-L1 or anti-CTLA-4 therapy, and roughly 40% of the dose-escalation patients had been treated with checkpoint inhibitors. Partial responses were achieved by three dose-escalation patients, of whom one had hepatocellular carcinoma and two had cutaneous melanoma. The purpose of peripheral TCRbeta sequencing was to test whether ivuxolimab changed TCR sequence diversity and led to clonal T-cell expansion. The paper describes the monotherapy dose-escalation part (N of about 57 patients) of the phase I trial of ivuxolimab. On the study overall, not on this receptor specifically: At doses of 0.1 to 3.0 mg/kg, clonal expansion of both CD4+ and CD8+ T cells in blood was seen between baseline and week 6. In partial responders in the 0.1-3.0 mg/kg groups, normalized peripheral clonal expansion was found to be among the lowest, especially among CD8+ T cells. On average, CD8+ T cells showed more expanded clones than CD4+ T cells after ivuxolimab. Low levels of normalized T-cell clonal expansion were also seen in some patients who did not respond. Antigen specificity was not determined for the clonally expanded peripheral T cells.

The trial excluded patients who had a history of autoimmune disease or who were on systemic immunosuppression. Peripheral blood for TCR sequencing was drawn from every dose cohort at baseline, at cycle 4 day 1 and at cycle 7 day 1. Samples came from an open-label, multicenter, first-in-human phase I dose-escalation trial of ivuxolimab. Adults with locally advanced or metastatic melanoma, renal cell carcinoma, hepatocellular carcinoma or head and neck squamous cell carcinoma were enrolled in the trial. CD4+ and CD8+ T cells were sorted separately from peripheral blood before TCR sequencing. To sequence the TCRbeta CDR3 region, genomic DNA was isolated from the sorted cells. TCRbeta CDR3 regions were sequenced using the immunoSEQ Assay. Not all clones reach the TCRdb copy of this immuneACCESS table, which keeps in-frame sequences only. Checked studies attribute under half of the gap to unresolved V genes and leave the rest unexplained. A total of over 90,000 clones appear in this sample, less than 95% of them only once. Approximately 0.18% of the sample comes from the top ten.

For this chain, trimming is 4 bases at the V end and 8 bases at the J end, and the number of junction bases without a gene match is 10. Reading the germline V gene gives CDR1 MDHEN and CDR2 SYDVKM. The CDR3 spans 14 residues, from the cysteine through the phenylalanine. Only the CDR3 region is kept as DNA, spanning 42 bases read in frame from base 1. Remarks on this clone: No antigen is known for it. The record has no base qualities; no much larger clone is one base away.

The chain joins TRBV28 to TRBJ1-2; 7 central nucleotides agree with TRBD1. The clonotype was recovered from an adult with an advanced solid tumor such as melanoma, head and neck, liver or kidney cancer. The sample here was CD4+ or CD8+ T cells sorted from blood, taken in a trial of the OX40 agonist ivuxolimab. The nucleotide sequence reads TGTGCCAGCAGTTCCCCCGGACAGGCGGGGGGCTACACCTTC. This codes for CASSSPGQAGGYTF.